This T cell receptor beta chain was identified in a study of blood T cell repertoires in COVID-19. As for the study in general: The United States, Italy and Spain provided the acute and convalescent COVID-19 samples. Nucleic acid was either cDNA or gDNA, and it came from T cells, B-cell-depleted T cells, or PBMCs.

The CDR3 extends over 15 amino acids. The V end lost 6 bases, the J end lost 4 bases, and 16 bases lay between the germline ends. Germline V lookup: CDR1 MDHEN, CDR2 SYDVKM. Per the original data handling: For nucleated cells, counts were estimated from reference gene primer amplification. TCRdb's copy holds only in-frame clones and misses some; the assay was immunoSEQ multiplex PCR. V and J calls and clone size are copied from that table; D and trimming were computed from the DNA. The profile shows around 120,000 clones, 83% of them singletons. Sequencing was performed on peripheral blood. The receptor was isolated from a man older than 75 with active or convalescent COVID-19. The chain is built from TRBV28 and TRBJ1-3; a weak D match, TRBD1 (6 bases). The CDR3 spells CASSSPGERGNTIYF. CDR3 in DNA: TGTGCCAGCAGCTCGCCAGGGGAAAGGGGAAACACCATATATTTT. The whole variable domain, filled in from reference TRBV28 and TRBJ1-3, reads DVKVTQSSRYLVKRTGEKVFLECVQDMDHENMFWYRQDPGLGLRLIYFSYDVKMKEKGDIPEGYSVSREKKERFSLILESASTNQTSMYLCASSSPGERGNTIYFGEGSWLTVV.